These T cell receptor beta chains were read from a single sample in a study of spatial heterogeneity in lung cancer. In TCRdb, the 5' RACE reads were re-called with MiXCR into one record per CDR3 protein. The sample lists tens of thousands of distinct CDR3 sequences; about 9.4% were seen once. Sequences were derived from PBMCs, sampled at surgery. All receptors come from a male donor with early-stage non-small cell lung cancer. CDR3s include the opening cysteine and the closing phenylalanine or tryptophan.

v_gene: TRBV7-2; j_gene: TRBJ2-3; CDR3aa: CASSLGLADTDTQYF
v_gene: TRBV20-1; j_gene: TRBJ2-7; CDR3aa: CSVIQGARYEQYF
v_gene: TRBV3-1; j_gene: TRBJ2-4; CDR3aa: CASSQEVRETNIQYF
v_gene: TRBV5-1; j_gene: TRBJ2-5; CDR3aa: CASSLGTDFGTQYF
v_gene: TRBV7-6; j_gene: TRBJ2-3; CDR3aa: CASSLVGGADTQYF
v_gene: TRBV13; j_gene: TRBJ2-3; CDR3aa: CASSWGRPPTDTQYF
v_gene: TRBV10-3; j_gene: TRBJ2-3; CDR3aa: CAISRGTDTDTQYF
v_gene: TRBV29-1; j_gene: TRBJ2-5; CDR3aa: CSVSSRGLETQYF
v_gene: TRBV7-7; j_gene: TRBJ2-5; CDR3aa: CASSPRTSQETQYF
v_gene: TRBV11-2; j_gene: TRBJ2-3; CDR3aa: CASSPGQGAYTQYF
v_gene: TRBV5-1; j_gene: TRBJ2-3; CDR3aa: CASSPTTGSTDTQYF
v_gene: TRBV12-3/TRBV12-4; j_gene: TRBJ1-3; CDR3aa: CASSFFVGEGTIYF
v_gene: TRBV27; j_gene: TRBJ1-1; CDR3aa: CASSSARGGVGEAFF
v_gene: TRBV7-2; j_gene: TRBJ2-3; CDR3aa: CASTFRLARPINTDTQYF
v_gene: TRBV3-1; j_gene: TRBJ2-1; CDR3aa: CASSPSLSNEQFF
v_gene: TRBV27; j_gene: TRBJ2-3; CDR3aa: CASSSRLASQTDTQYF
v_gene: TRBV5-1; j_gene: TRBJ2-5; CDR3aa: CASSAGTRGGTQYF
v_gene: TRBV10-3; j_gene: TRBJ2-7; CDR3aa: CAISESAGATYEQYF
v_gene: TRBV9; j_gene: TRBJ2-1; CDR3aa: CASSVAPVNNEQFF
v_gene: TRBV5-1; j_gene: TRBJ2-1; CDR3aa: CASSFDSSYNEQFF
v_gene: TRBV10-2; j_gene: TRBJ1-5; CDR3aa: CASSELGAHQPQHF
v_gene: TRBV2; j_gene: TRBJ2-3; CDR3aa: CASVGQGVDTQYF
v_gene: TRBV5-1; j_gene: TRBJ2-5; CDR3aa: CASSLEWGAETQYF
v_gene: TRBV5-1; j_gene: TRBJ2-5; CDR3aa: CASSAGGVGETQYF
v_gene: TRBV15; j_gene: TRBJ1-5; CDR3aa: CATSRGQGSYQPQHF
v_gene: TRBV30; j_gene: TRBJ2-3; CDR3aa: CAWTSSTDTQYF
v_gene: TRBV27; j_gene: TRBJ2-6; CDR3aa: CASSFIRGSGANVLTF
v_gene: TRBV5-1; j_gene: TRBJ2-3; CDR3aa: CASSLLSGRRTDTQYF
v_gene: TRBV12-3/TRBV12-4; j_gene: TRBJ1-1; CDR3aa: CASSFYVGRGNTEAFF
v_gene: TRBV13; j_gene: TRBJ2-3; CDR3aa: CASSFSGQGASDTQYF
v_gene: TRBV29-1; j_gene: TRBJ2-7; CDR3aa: CSVGTRDEQYF
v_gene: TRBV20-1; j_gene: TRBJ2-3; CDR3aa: CSARDSFGTDTQYF
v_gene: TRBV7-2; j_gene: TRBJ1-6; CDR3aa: CASSSQGFHNSPLHF
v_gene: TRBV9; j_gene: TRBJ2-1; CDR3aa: CASSSRTGTSNEQFF
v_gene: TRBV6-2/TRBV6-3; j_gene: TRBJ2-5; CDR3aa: CASSPRTGRVWETQYF
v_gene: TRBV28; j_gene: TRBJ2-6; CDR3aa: CASSSGGSGANVLTF
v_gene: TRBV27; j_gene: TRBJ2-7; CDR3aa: CASSWNGHSYEQYF
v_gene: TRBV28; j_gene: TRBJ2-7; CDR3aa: CASSPPGGSGYEQYF
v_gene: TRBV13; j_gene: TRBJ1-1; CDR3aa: CASSQSKGTEAFF
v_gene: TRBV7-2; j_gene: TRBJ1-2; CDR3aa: CASNRGSGYTF
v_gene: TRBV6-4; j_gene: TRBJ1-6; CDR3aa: CVTLMGESPLHF
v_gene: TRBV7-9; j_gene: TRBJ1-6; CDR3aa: CASSLEGTPLHF
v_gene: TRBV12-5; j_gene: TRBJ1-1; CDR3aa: CASGLVSGTRNTEAFF
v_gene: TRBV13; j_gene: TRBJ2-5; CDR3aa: CASSPERFTTPETQYF
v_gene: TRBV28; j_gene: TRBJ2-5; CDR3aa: CASSLWLAEQETQYF
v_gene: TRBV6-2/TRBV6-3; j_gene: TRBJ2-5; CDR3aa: CASSYNVGRGNAWETQYF